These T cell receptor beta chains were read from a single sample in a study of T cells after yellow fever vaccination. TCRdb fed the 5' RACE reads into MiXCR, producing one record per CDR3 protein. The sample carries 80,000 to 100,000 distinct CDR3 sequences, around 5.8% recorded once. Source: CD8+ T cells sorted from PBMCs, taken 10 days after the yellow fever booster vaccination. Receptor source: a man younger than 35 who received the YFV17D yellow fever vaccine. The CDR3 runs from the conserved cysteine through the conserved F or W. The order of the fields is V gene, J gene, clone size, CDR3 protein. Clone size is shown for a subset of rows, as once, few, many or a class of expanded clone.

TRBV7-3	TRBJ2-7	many	CASSPDSGAYEQYF
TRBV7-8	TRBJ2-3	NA	CASSLGDVTQYF
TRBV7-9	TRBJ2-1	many	CASREVNRNEQFF
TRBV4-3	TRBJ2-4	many	CASSQERGRVRNIQYF
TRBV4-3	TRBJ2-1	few	CASSPDPEQGEEFF
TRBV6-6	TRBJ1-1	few	CASRLTTEAFF
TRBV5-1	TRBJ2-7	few	CARKPTGAHEQYF
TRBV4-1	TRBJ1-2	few	CASSQEPGPNYGYTF
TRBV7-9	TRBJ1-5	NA	CASSLGRQPQHF
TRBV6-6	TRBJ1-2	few	CASTLNPGQINYGYTF
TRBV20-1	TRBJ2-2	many	CSEGQNTGELFF
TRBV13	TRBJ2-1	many	CASSGTGTGSHNEQFF
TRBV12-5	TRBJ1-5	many	CASGYHTGGSNQPQHF
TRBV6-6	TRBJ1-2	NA	CASSEDRGYTF
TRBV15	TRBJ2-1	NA	CATSSQGPGNEQFF
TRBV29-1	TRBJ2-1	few	CSVGVMGNEQFF
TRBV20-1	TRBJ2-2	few	CSARGHVRAAGELFF
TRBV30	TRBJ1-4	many	CAWSGAENEKLFF
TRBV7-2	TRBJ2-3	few	CASSSIVTDTQYF
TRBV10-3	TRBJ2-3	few	CAISDGEWTDTQYF
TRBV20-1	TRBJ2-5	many	CSARDQGLAEETQYF
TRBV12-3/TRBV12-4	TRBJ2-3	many	CASSPQTIPDTQYF
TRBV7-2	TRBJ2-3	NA	CASSLSERGRTDTQYF
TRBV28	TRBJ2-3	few	CASSKSRDFRHTQYF
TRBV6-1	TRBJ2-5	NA	CASRDRTDLYQETQYF
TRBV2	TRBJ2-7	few	CASKGTDSYEQYF
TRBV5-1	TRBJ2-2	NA	CASSLSGLAGGTGELFF
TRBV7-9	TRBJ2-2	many	CASSGGPNTGELFF
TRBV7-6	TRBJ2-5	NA	CASSWGLSQETQYF
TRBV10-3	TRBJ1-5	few	CAIGSGVGNQPQHF
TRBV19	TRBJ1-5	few	CASWMGGNQPQHF
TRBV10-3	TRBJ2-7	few	CAISDFPGTGSHEQYF
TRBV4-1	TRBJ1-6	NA	CASSRRGPPDNSPLHF
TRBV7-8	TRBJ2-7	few	CASILGAGGRYEQYF
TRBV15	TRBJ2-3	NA	CATSRELAGVTDTQYF
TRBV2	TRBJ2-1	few	CAIASDRGLDEQFF
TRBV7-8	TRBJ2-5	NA	CASSLSKAYAGGPQGSQYF
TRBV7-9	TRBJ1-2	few	CASSFTAGTLGYGYTF
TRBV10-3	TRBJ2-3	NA	CAIGSGDSTDTQYF
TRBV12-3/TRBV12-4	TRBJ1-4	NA	CASSFRVNEKLFF
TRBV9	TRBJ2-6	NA	CASSLRGRTLSGANVLTF
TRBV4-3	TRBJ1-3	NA	CASSASLDSSGNTIYF
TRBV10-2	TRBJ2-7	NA	CASRGAAYEQYF
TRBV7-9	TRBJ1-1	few	CASSSTRTAVNTEAFF
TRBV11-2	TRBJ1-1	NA	CASSFGQGSNTEAFF
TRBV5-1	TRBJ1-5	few	CASSLAGGLGQPQHF
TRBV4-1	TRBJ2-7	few	CASSQSGGEYEQYF
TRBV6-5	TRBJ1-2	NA	CASSYFGPAYGYTF
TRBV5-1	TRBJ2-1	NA	CASSPGQGGINEQFF
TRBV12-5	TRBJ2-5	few	CASKASASGGETQYF
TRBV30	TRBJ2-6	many	CAWSGAGAWGANVLTF
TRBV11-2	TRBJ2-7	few	CASSVHGTRDEQYF
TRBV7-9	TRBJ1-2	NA	CASSPIAGTHGYTF
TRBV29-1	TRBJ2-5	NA	CSVWETQYF
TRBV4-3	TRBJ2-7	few	CASSQGHGYEQYF